This is a list of T cell receptor beta chains from one sample in a study of response to subunit inactivated influenza vaccine. TCRdb reprocessed the RT-PCR reads via MiXCR and lists one record per CDR3 protein. Of hundreds of thousands of distinct CDR3 sequences in the sample, 15% to 17% were seen once. Sequences were derived from PBMCs from blood, sampled 11 to 12 days after vaccination. These receptors originate from a man in his fifties or sixties who received an inactivated influenza vaccine. Both conserved end residues are part of each CDR3. Fields, in order: J gene, V gene, clone size, D gene, CDR3 protein, CDR3 DNA. The D gene is left open where the match is weak. Where a row states a size, it is once, few, many or the class of an expanded clone; other rows omit it.

j_call: TRBJ2-7; v_call: TRBV6-1; clone_size: many; d_call: .; cdr3_aa: CASSDGYEQYF; cdr3_nt: TGTGCCAGCAGTGATGGGTACGAGCAGTACTTC
j_call: TRBJ2-1; v_call: TRBV29-1; clone_size: .; d_call: .; cdr3_aa: CSASSANEQFF; cdr3_nt: TGCAGCGCCAGTAGCGCCAATGAGCAGTTCTTC
j_call: TRBJ2-7; v_call: TRBV20-1; clone_size: few; d_call: .; cdr3_aa: CSAGGNRNPEQYF; cdr3_nt: TGCAGTGCTGGGGGGAACCGCAACCCCGAGCAGTACTTC
j_call: TRBJ2-5; v_call: TRBV7-9; clone_size: .; d_call: .; cdr3_aa: CASSLMSGQQETQYF; cdr3_nt: TGTGCCAGCAGCTTAATGTCAGGACAGCAAGAGACCCAGTACTTC
j_call: TRBJ1-6; v_call: TRBV4-1; clone_size: .; d_call: TRBD1; cdr3_aa: CASSQEGVSAGGSSPLHF; cdr3_nt: TGCGCCAGCAGCCAAGAGGGGGTTTCGGCAGGGGGCAGTTCACCCCTCCACTTT
j_call: TRBJ2-7; v_call: TRBV20-1; clone_size: .; d_call: .; cdr3_aa: CSVSGSYEQYF; cdr3_nt: TGCAGTGTGTCCGGGTCCTACGAGCAGTACTTC
j_call: TRBJ2-3; v_call: TRBV7-2; clone_size: few; d_call: TRBD2; cdr3_aa: CASSTTSGNQGPQYF; cdr3_nt: TGTGCCAGCAGCACGACTAGCGGGAACCAGGGCCCGCAGTATTTT
j_call: TRBJ2-7; v_call: TRBV20-1; clone_size: few; d_call: .; cdr3_aa: CSAGGRSGSEQYF; cdr3_nt: TGCAGTGCTGGAGGACGGTCGGGATCCGAGCAGTACTTC
j_call: TRBJ2-3; v_call: TRBV13; clone_size: few; d_call: .; cdr3_aa: CASSPPSGKSSTDTQYF; cdr3_nt: TGTGCCAGCAGCCCACCTTCGGGAAAATCTTCCACAGATACGCAGTATTTT
j_call: TRBJ1-2; v_call: TRBV12-3/TRBV12-4; clone_size: .; d_call: .; cdr3_aa: CASSLEGGMGKYGYTF; cdr3_nt: TGTGCCAGCAGTTTAGAGGGGGGAATGGGTAAATATGGCTACACCTTC
j_call: TRBJ2-3; v_call: TRBV30; clone_size: .; d_call: .; cdr3_aa: CAWSVGGANTDTQYF; cdr3_nt: TGTGCCTGGAGTGTTGGGGGGGCCAATACAGATACGCAGTATTTT
j_call: TRBJ2-5; v_call: TRBV27; clone_size: few; d_call: .; cdr3_aa: CASSPGRTTIQETQYF; cdr3_nt: TGTGCCAGCAGTCCCGGCCGAACAACAATACAAGAGACCCAGTACTTC
j_call: TRBJ2-7; v_call: TRBV7-2; clone_size: .; d_call: .; cdr3_aa: CASSLHRVVGEQYF; cdr3_nt: TGTGCCAGCAGCTTACACAGGGTTGTAGGGGAGCAGTACTTC
j_call: TRBJ2-5; v_call: TRBV18; clone_size: .; d_call: .; cdr3_aa: CASSPPTGSEETQYF; cdr3_nt: TGTGCCAGCTCACCACCAACGGGGTCAGAAGAGACCCAGTACTTC
j_call: TRBJ2-3; v_call: TRBV12-3/TRBV12-4; clone_size: .; d_call: .; cdr3_aa: CASSLVGGDGTDTQYF; cdr3_nt: TGTGCCAGCAGTTTAGTCGGCGGGGATGGCACAGATACGCAGTATTTT
j_call: TRBJ2-5; v_call: TRBV5-5; clone_size: .; d_call: .; cdr3_aa: CASSFVWNRPQETQYF; cdr3_nt: TGTGCCAGCAGCTTCGTTTGGAACAGGCCCCAAGAGACCCAGTACTTC
j_call: TRBJ2-7; v_call: TRBV29-1; clone_size: .; d_call: .; cdr3_aa: CSLARGDAYEQYF; cdr3_nt: TGCAGCCTCGCCCGGGGTGACGCCTACGAGCAGTACTTC
j_call: TRBJ1-1; v_call: TRBV29-1; clone_size: few; d_call: .; cdr3_aa: CSVERVNSEAFF; cdr3_nt: TGCAGCGTTGAGAGGGTCAACTCTGAAGCTTTCTTT
j_call: TRBJ2-2; v_call: TRBV5-1; clone_size: few; d_call: TRBD2; cdr3_aa: CASSRTRGELFF; cdr3_nt: TGCGCCAGCAGCCGGACTAGGGGGGAGCTGTTTTTT
j_call: TRBJ1-4; v_call: TRBV6-5; clone_size: few; d_call: .; cdr3_aa: CASSPDEKLFF; cdr3_nt: TGTGCCAGCAGTCCCGACGAAAAACTGTTTTTT
j_call: TRBJ2-1; v_call: TRBV4-3; clone_size: few; d_call: .; cdr3_aa: CASSQGGSREVYNEQFF; cdr3_nt: TGCGCCAGCAGCCAAGGGGGGTCTCGGGAAGTCTACAATGAGCAGTTCTTC
j_call: TRBJ2-2; v_call: TRBV19; clone_size: .; d_call: .; cdr3_aa: CASSIYGELFF; cdr3_nt: TGTGCCAGTAGTATCTACGGGGAGCTGTTTTTT
j_call: TRBJ2-3; v_call: TRBV4-1; clone_size: .; d_call: TRBD1; cdr3_aa: CASSQREGQGRTDTQYF; cdr3_nt: TGCGCCAGCAGCCAAAGGGAAGGACAGGGGAGAACAGATACGCAGTATTTT
j_call: TRBJ1-2; v_call: TRBV20-1; clone_size: many; d_call: .; cdr3_aa: CSARPQGHGYTF; cdr3_nt: TGCAGTGCTAGGCCACAGGGACATGGCTACACCTTC
j_call: TRBJ2-3; v_call: TRBV9; clone_size: few; d_call: TRBD2; cdr3_aa: CASSLQGGSGGPFSTDTQYF; cdr3_nt: TGTGCCAGCAGCCTTCAGGGAGGTAGCGGGGGGCCCTTTAGCACAGATACGCAGTATTTT
j_call: TRBJ2-7; v_call: TRBV29-1; clone_size: many; d_call: .; cdr3_aa: CSVVSQIYEQYF; cdr3_nt: TGCAGCGTTGTATCGCAGATCTACGAGCAGTACTTC
j_call: TRBJ2-1; v_call: TRBV10-3; clone_size: few; d_call: .; cdr3_aa: CAIRDSSYNEQFF; cdr3_nt: TGTGCCATCCGGGACTCCTCCTACAATGAGCAGTTCTTC
j_call: TRBJ2-3; v_call: TRBV18; clone_size: few; d_call: .; cdr3_aa: CASLTRFGADTQYF; cdr3_nt: TGTGCCAGCTTAACTAGGTTTGGGGCAGATACGCAGTATTTT
j_call: TRBJ1-2; v_call: TRBV20-1; clone_size: many; d_call: .; cdr3_aa: CSARDATVYGYTF; cdr3_nt: TGCAGTGCTAGAGATGCGACTGTATATGGCTACACCTTC
j_call: TRBJ2-4; v_call: TRBV6-1; clone_size: few; d_call: TRBD2; cdr3_aa: CASSSLTSGNYIQYF; cdr3_nt: TGTGCCAGCAGCTCCCTTACTAGCGGGAATTACATTCAGTACTTC
j_call: TRBJ2-1; v_call: TRBV24-1; clone_size: few; d_call: TRBD2; cdr3_aa: CATATSGGYNEQFF; cdr3_nt: TGTGCCACCGCGACTAGCGGGGGCTACAATGAGCAGTTCTTC
j_call: TRBJ2-7; v_call: TRBV3-1; clone_size: .; d_call: .; cdr3_aa: CASSRGTGVPSGDSYEQYF; cdr3_nt: TGTGCCAGCAGCAGGGGGACAGGGGTGCCTAGCGGGGACTCCTACGAGCAGTACTTC
j_call: TRBJ1-2; v_call: TRBV5-1; clone_size: few; d_call: .; cdr3_aa: CASSSTEGDYTF; cdr3_nt: TGCGCCAGCAGCTCTACGGAAGGGGACTACACCTTC
j_call: TRBJ1-1; v_call: TRBV5-1; clone_size: few; d_call: .; cdr3_aa: CASSFDSANTEAFF; cdr3_nt: TGCGCCAGCAGCTTTGACAGTGCGAACACTGAAGCTTTCTTT
j_call: TRBJ2-7; v_call: TRBV7-2; clone_size: .; d_call: TRBD1; cdr3_aa: CASSIETGTYEQYF; cdr3_nt: TGTGCCAGCAGCATAGAGACAGGGACCTACGAGCAGTACTTC
j_call: TRBJ2-5; v_call: TRBV28; clone_size: .; d_call: .; cdr3_aa: CASSARDNFWETQYF; cdr3_nt: TGTGCCAGCAGTGCCCGGGACAATTTTTGGGAGACCCAGTACTTC
j_call: TRBJ2-3; v_call: TRBV4-3; clone_size: .; d_call: .; cdr3_aa: CASSQDWGLHTDTQYF; cdr3_nt: TGCGCCAGCAGCCAAGATTGGGGACTCCACACAGATACGCAGTATTTT
j_call: TRBJ2-1; v_call: TRBV5-6; clone_size: many; d_call: .; cdr3_aa: CASGSPHRDNEQFF; cdr3_nt: TGTGCCAGCGGCAGCCCCCACAGGGACAATGAGCAGTTCTTC
j_call: TRBJ2-1; v_call: TRBV20-1; clone_size: .; d_call: TRBD2; cdr3_aa: CSAEKGGRGYEQFF; cdr3_nt: TGCAGTGCAGAGAAGGGCGGGAGGGGGTATGAGCAGTTCTTC
j_call: TRBJ1-2; v_call: TRBV2; clone_size: .; d_call: TRBD1; cdr3_aa: CASSEVGQGDYGYTF; cdr3_nt: TGTGCCAGCAGTGAAGTCGGGCAGGGGGACTATGGCTACACCTTC
j_call: TRBJ1-6; v_call: TRBV10-2; clone_size: few; d_call: TRBD1; cdr3_aa: CASSPGQGVGSLHF; cdr3_nt: TGCGCCAGCAGTCCGGGACAGGGGGTAGGATCCCTCCACTTT
j_call: TRBJ2-5; v_call: TRBV28; clone_size: few; d_call: .; cdr3_aa: CASSLKGPTRTQYF; cdr3_nt: TGTGCCAGCAGTTTAAAGGGACCGACGAGGACCCAGTACTTC
j_call: TRBJ2-7; v_call: TRBV5-6; clone_size: .; d_call: TRBD1; cdr3_aa: CASSRTGIDKGYEQYF; cdr3_nt: TGTGCCAGCAGTCGGACAGGGATTGATAAAGGCTACGAGCAGTACTTC
j_call: TRBJ2-3; v_call: TRBV7-9; clone_size: many; d_call: .; cdr3_aa: CASSVLTDTQYF; cdr3_nt: TGTGCCAGCAGCGTGCTTACAGATACGCAGTATTTT
j_call: TRBJ1-4; v_call: TRBV20-1; clone_size: few; d_call: .; cdr3_aa: CSARGPGQGKGEKLFF; cdr3_nt: TGCAGTGCTAGAGGCCCCGGGCAGGGAAAGGGTGAAAAACTGTTTTTT
j_call: TRBJ2-7; v_call: TRBV3-1; clone_size: few; d_call: .; cdr3_aa: CASSLTTGSDEQYF; cdr3_nt: TGTGCCAGCAGCCTTACAACCGGTTCCGACGAGCAGTACTTC
j_call: TRBJ2-1; v_call: TRBV9; clone_size: few; d_call: .; cdr3_aa: CASSVGTGSPFF; cdr3_nt: .
j_call: TRBJ2-7; v_call: TRBV28; clone_size: few; d_call: TRBD1; cdr3_aa: CASSPGQGTPYEQYF; cdr3_nt: TGTGCCAGCAGTCCGGGACAGGGGACCCCCTACGAGCAGTACTTC
j_call: TRBJ2-3; v_call: TRBV7-9; clone_size: few; d_call: .; cdr3_aa: CASSSYRDLSTDTQYF; cdr3_nt: TGTGCCAGCAGCTCATACCGGGACCTGTCCACAGATACGCAGTATTTT
j_call: TRBJ2-2; v_call: TRBV5-1; clone_size: few; d_call: TRBD1; cdr3_aa: CASSTGQGMAGELFF; cdr3_nt: TGCGCCAGCAGCACGGGACAGGGGATGGCCGGGGAGCTGTTTTTT
j_call: TRBJ2-1; v_call: TRBV5-6; clone_size: .; d_call: TRBD2; cdr3_aa: CASSLLIRGVSYNEQFF; cdr3_nt: TGTGCCAGCTCCCTCCTGATTCGGGGGGTCTCCTACAATGAGCAGTTCTTC
j_call: TRBJ2-1; v_call: TRBV6-1; clone_size: .; d_call: TRBD1; cdr3_aa: CASSDRAVVNEQFF; cdr3_nt: TGTGCCAGCAGCGACAGGGCTGTTGTGAACGAGCAGTTCTTC
j_call: TRBJ2-1; v_call: TRBV28; clone_size: .; d_call: TRBD1; cdr3_aa: CASSWTLGTGRNEQFF; cdr3_nt: TGTGCCAGCAGTTGGACTCTCGGGACAGGGCGCAATGAGCAGTTCTTC
j_call: TRBJ2-5; v_call: TRBV7-9; clone_size: .; d_call: .; cdr3_aa: CASSSLNRQEWGETQYF; cdr3_nt: TGTGCCAGCAGCTCTTTAAATCGACAGGAATGGGGGGAGACCCAGTACTTC
j_call: TRBJ1-1; v_call: TRBV20-1; clone_size: few; d_call: TRBD1; cdr3_aa: CSARTGGSFGHTEAFF; cdr3_nt: TGCAGTGCTCGGACAGGGGGCTCTTTCGGTCACACTGAAGCTTTCTTT
j_call: TRBJ2-3; v_call: TRBV5-6; clone_size: many; d_call: .; cdr3_aa: CASSSQAGTLGNTQYF; cdr3_nt: TGTGCCAGCAGCTCGCAGGCGGGGACACTTGGAAATACGCAGTATTTT
j_call: TRBJ2-1; v_call: TRBV7-6; clone_size: .; d_call: .; cdr3_aa: CASSSDLQGWSEQFF; cdr3_nt: TGTGCCAGCAGCTCAGACCTACAGGGATGGAGTGAGCAGTTCTTC